This TCR beta chain comes out of a study of shared clonotypes between healthy human individuals. Profiling relied on immunoSEQ multiplex PCR, and the TCRdb table lists in-frame clones only, not all of them. The table shows under 1,100,000 clones, with 78% occurring only once. This TCR was sampled from a man between 18 and 35 years old in good health. Some clones in this sample may be carry-over from other donors' samples. Sequenced input: memory CD4+ T cells from PBMCs. Subset described: CD45RA-negative fraction.

DNA for the CDR3: TGTGCCAGCTCACCAGCAGAGACTTATGGCTACACCTTC. As protein: CASSPAETYGYTF. V gene TRBV18 combines with J gene TRBJ1-2; D remains unclear. The CDR3 is made up of 13 amino acids. V shed 2 bases and J shed 5 bases, with 9 bases lying between them. The germline gives CDR1 KGHSH, CDR2 LQKENI.